This paragraph reports one TCR beta chain. These data are taken from a study of blood T cell repertoires in COVID-19. Across the whole study: The United States, Italy and Spain supplied acute and convalescent COVID-19 samples. Sources were T cells, B-cell-depleted T cells, or PBMCs; the material itself was cDNA or gDNA.

Original handling: Researchers report that nucleated cell counts were estimated from reference gene primer amplification. Method: immunoSEQ multiplex PCR; TCRdb's copy keeps in-frame clones and lacks some. Clone size and V and J calls were adopted from that table, with D and trimming inferred from the DNA. The sample holds approximately 170,000 clones, approximately 79% seen once. Trimming removed 4 bases from V and 3 bases from J, with 12 bases in between. This CDR3 is 15 amino acids long. The germline gives CDR1 KGHSH, CDR2 LQKENI. This TCR was recovered from a woman in her forties or fifties with acute or convalescent COVID-19. Sequences were obtained from peripheral blood. V gene TRBV18 combines with J gene TRBJ1-4; D may be TRBD1 (6 bases). This CDR3 reads CASSLQQGPNEKLFF. The CDR3 DNA sequence: TGTGCCAGCTCACTCCAACAGGGCCCTAATGAAAAACTGTTTTTT.